Sequencing of this T cell receptor (beta chain) was carried out in a study of shared clonotypes between healthy human individuals. The CDR3 runs 13 residues. V was cut by 3 bases and J by 6 bases, with 10 bases left in between. CDR1 and CDR2 from the germline V gene are MNHEY and SVGAGI. The assay was carried out at the deep level. This table comes from immunoSEQ multiplex PCR, and its TCRdb copy is limited to in-frame clones, with some not included. This sample has about 2.2 million clones; roughly 95% occur once, and the top ten carry 1.5% to 2%. The naive CD8 subset, CD45RO-negative cells positively selected for CCR7, excluded terminally differentiated effector memory CD45RA+ cells. Every one of the donors was a Caucasian adult that lived in Nashville, Tennessee. Study-level points and caveats: Sorted-subset sequencing was shown by rarefaction to be incomplete despite large depth. Clonotype sharing among donors likely depends on sequencing depth.

Concerning this clone itself: Its cognate antigen is unknown.

The sequence derives from a man aged 18-30 years in good health. Some clones in this sample may be carry-over from other donors' samples. Sequencing was performed on naive CD8+ T cells from PBMCs. This chain joins TRBV6-5 and TRBJ2-3; D is perhaps TRBD1 (5 bases). The CDR3 bases are TGTGCCAGCAGTTATGGGGCCTGGGATACGCAGTATTTT. It specifies CASSYGAWDTQYF.